Following are 14 T cell receptor beta chains from one sample sequenced in a study of T cells in Graves' hyperthyroidism and ophthalmopathy. There were TCR beta CDR3 regions amplified from RNA transcripts. The TCR CDR3 first-round RT-PCR relied on the HTBI primer set. Each CDR3 protein gets one entry after TCRdb re-called the multiplex PCR reads with MiXCR. This sample yields about 560,000 distinct CDR3 sequences, of which 16% are seen a single time; under 20% belongs to the top ten. The sequenced sample was blood. These receptors all stem from a young woman with Graves' hyperthyroidism.

This clonotype was seen at least ten times. The chain couples TRBV13 to TRBJ2-3, with 11 bases matching TRBD2. V lost 2 bases, J lost 2 bases, and 3 bases stayed unmatched. The CDR3 runs 16 residues. Germline CDR1 reads PRHDT; CDR2 reads FYEKMQ (reference sequence). The CDR3 is CASSLRTSGLTDTQYF. The CDR3 DNA is TGTGCCAGCAGCTTACGGACTAGCGGGCTCACAGATACGCAGTATTTT. The full variable domain, in which reference TRBV13 and TRBJ2-3 provide the parts outside the CDR3, is AAGVIQSPRHLIKEKRETATLKCYPIPRHDTVYWYQQGPGQDPQFLISFYEKMQSDKGSIPDRFSAQQFSDYHSELNMSSLELGDSALYFCASSLRTSGLTDTQYFGPGTRLTVL.

This clonotype was recorded many times. The chain recombines TRBV5-1 with TRBJ1-4, with D tentatively TRBD1 (5 bases). Germline CDR1 reads SGHRS; CDR2 reads YFSETQ. The CDR3 covers 16 residues. V was shortened by 4 bases and J by 7 bases, with 20 bases between the two germline ends. The CDR3 DNA follows: TGCGCCAGCAGCCCGTCCGGGACCGCGTGGGGTGAAAAACTGTTTTTT. Its translation is CASSPSGTAWGEKLFF.

This clonotype came up a few times. The J gene is TRBJ1-5, the V gene TRBV12-3 or TRBV12-4; 8 bases are a match to TRBD1. The V segment lost 5 bases and the J segment 2 bases; nucleotides outside the gene matches: 5. The CDR3 is 15 amino acids. The CDR3 nucleotides read TGTGCCAGCAGTCCAGGGGGCGCGGGCAATCAGCCCCAGCATTTT. Protein product: CASSPGGAGNQPQHF.

This clonotype was detected ten times or more. This chain connects TRBV12-3 or TRBV12-4 to TRBJ1-1, with a tentative D call TRBD1 (5 bases). The CDR3 contains 15 residues. Trimming removed 7 bases at V and 1 base at J, with 16 bases between. The CDR3 nucleotides read TGTGCCAGCACCCACGCAGCAGGGTGGAACACTGAAGCTTTCTTT. It is translated as CASTHAAGWNTEAFF.

This sequence joins TRBV19 and TRBJ2-2, with D perhaps TRBD1 (5 bases). Trimming removed 7 bases from V and 6 bases from J, with 12 bases in between. The CDR3 has 13 amino acids. CDR1 and CDR2 (germline): LNHDA, SQIVND (reference sequence). The CDR3 is CASNRQGPGELFF. The CDR3 DNA reads TGTGCCAGTAACCGGCAGGGCCCCGGGGAGCTGTTTTTT.

A word on this clonotype: A read error may be the cause here, since a much bigger clone is one base away. The chain couples TRBV2 to TRBJ2-1, with 10 bases matching TRBD2. This CDR3 has 17 residues. V dropped 6 bases and J dropped 3; count of bases not matched to a gene: 11. CDR1 and CDR2 from the germline V gene are SNHLY and FYNNEI. Here the CDR3 DNA reads TGTGCCAGCAGCCTGGGACTAGCGTGTCTCCTCTACAATGAGCAGTTCTTC. It codes for CASSLGLACLLYNEQFF.

This clonotype was picked up many times. This chain connects TRBV7-9 to TRBJ2-7; TRBD2 is a possible D gene (5 bases). Trimming removed 7 bases at V and 0 bases at J, with 16 bases between. Germline V lookup: CDR1 SEHNR, CDR2 FQNEAQ (reference sequence). The CDR3 runs 15 residues. CDR3 in amino acids: CASTLMDWSSYEQYF. Here the CDR3 DNA reads TGTGCCAGCACTTTAATGGACTGGAGCTCCTACGAGCAGTACTTC. Based on the CDR3 plus reference TRBV7-9 and TRBJ2-7, the full variable domain is DTGVSQNPRHKITKRGQNVTFRCDPISEHNRLYWYRQTLGQGPEFLTYFQNEAQLEKSRLLSDRFSAERPKGSFSTLEIQRTEQGDSAMYLCASTLMDWSSYEQYFGPGTRLTVT.

V usage is TRBV29-1 and J usage is TRBJ2-6; no reliable D call. The germline V gene encodes CDR1 SQVTM and CDR2 ANQGSEA. V dropped 5 bases and J dropped 1 base, with 6 bases sitting between them. The CDR3 length is 13 residues. In DNA form, the CDR3 reads TGCAGCGTTCGGGTTTCTGGGGCCAACGTCCTGACTTTC. Its translation is CSVRVSGANVLTF.

Only a few counts were recorded for this clonotype. The chain couples TRBV20-1 to TRBJ2-5, with 14 nucleotides matching TRBD2. In germline, CDR1 is DFQATT, CDR2 SNEGSKA (reference sequence). J was trimmed by 1 base and V by 5 bases; bases with no gene match: 3. This CDR3 spans 15 amino acids. CDR3 DNA sequence: TGCAGTGCTGGAGGACTAGCGGGAGGCCAAGAGACCCAGTACTTC. Its protein product is CSAGGLAGGQETQYF.

Worth noting for this clonotype: With a much larger clone just one base away, this may be a read error. V and J are TRBV12-3 or TRBV12-4 and TRBJ1-5, with 7 bases identical to TRBD1. CDR3 length: 14 residues. The CDR3 coding sequence is TGTGCCGGCAGTTTAGGGTCAGGGGGTCAGCCCCAGCATTTT. Translating gives CAGSLGSGGQPQHF.

In this sample, this clonotype turned up many times. The rearrangement joins TRBV24-1 to TRBJ2-7, with TRBD1 matching 7 bases. V lost 4 bases to trimming and J lost 4 bases; unmatched junction nucleotides: 6. CDR1 and CDR2 (germline): KGHDR, SFDVKD. This CDR3 is 14 amino acids long. The CDR3 bases are TGTGCCACCAGTGACTCCGGGACAGAGTACGAGCAGTACTTC. As protein: CATSDSGTEYEQYF.

About this clonotype: Possible read error: a much larger clone is one base away. This chain connects TRBV7-9 to TRBJ1-4; D ambiguous. V lost 5 bases and J 7 bases, leaving 8 bases between the germline ends. The CDR3 is 12 residues long. The germline gives CDR1 SEHNR, CDR2 FQNEAQ (reference sequence). CDR3 loop: CASSAPGEKLFF. The DNA for the CDR3 is TGTGCCAGCAGCGCTCCGGGTGAAAAACTGTTTTTT.

This rearrangement joins TRBV12-3 or TRBV12-4 to TRBJ2-1, with D perhaps matching TRBD1 (5 bases). This CDR3 contains 14 residues. Deletions cut 3 bases from V and 10 bases from J, with 16 bases between. The DNA for the CDR3 is TGTGCCAGCAGTTTTGCAGGGATTTTCTACGAGCAGTTCTTC. Encoded protein: CASSFAGIFYEQFF.

This clonotype was observed a single time. A read error may be the cause here, since a much bigger clone is one base away. This chain connects TRBV28 to TRBJ1-1, with 9 positions matching TRBD1. The CDR3 sequence is 15 residues long. CDR1 is MDHEN, CDR2 SYDVKM, per germline. With V trimmed by 5 bases and J by 4 bases, 8 bases remained unmatched. DNA for the CDR3: TGTGCCAGCAGTCGTCGGACAGGGGCGATCACTGAAGCTTTCTTT. Translation gives CASSRRTGAITEAFF.